These 25 T cell receptor beta chains were sequenced from one sample in a study of blood T cell repertoires in COVID-19. Only in-frame clones appear in the TCRdb table, and some are missing; sequencing was by immunoSEQ multiplex PCR. Here the sample spans about 330,000 clones, about 90% being singletons. Input material: PBMCs or T cells enriched from blood (not recorded which). Receptor source: a woman aged 25 to 39 who had recovered from COVID-19.

The CDR3 region has the DNA TGTGCCAGCAGTGAATTCGCGGGGCCGGGGGATCGGCCCCAGCATTTT. Translating gives CASSEFAGPGDRPQHF. V and J are TRBV25-1 and TRBJ1-5, with a tentative D call TRBD1 (5 bases). The germline gives CDR1 MGHDK, CDR2 SYGVNS. CDR3 length: 16 residues. Between the trimmed V and J ends, which lost 1 base and 9 bases, there was a span of 19 bases.

This clone appeared once. The genes are TRBV1 and TRBJ2-2; the tabulated D call, TRBD2, remains unverified against the DNA. TRBV1 is recorded as a pseudogene. The CDR3 contains 17 residues. CDR3 DNA: TGCACCAGCAGCCAAGATCGAGCAGTCCGGGAGACCGGGGAGCTGTTTTTT. It codes for CTSSQDRAVRETGELFF.

The chain combines TRBV11-2 with TRBJ1-2, with TRBD1 identical over 8 bases. V was clipped by 5 bases and J by 2 bases; unmatched bases: 4. The germline V gene has CDR1 SGHAT and CDR2 FQNNGV. CDR3 length equals 14 residues. The CDR3 loop reads CASSQDRGNYGYTF. DNA for the CDR3: TGTGCCAGCAGCCAAGACAGGGGAAACTATGGCTACACCTTC.

This chain connects TRBV5-1 to TRBJ1-6, with D tentatively TRBD1 (5 bases). The CDR3 is made up of 16 amino acids. Germline loops: CDR1 SGHRS, CDR2 YFSETQ. Trimming cost V 4 bases and J 5 bases, with 16 bases left between them. DNA of the CDR3: TGCGCCAGCAGCGTGGGTGCCAGGGATCATAATTCACCCCTCCACTTT. It is translated as CASSVGARDHNSPLHF.

The chain couples TRBV7-8 to TRBJ2-3; unclear D gene. The CDR3 has 15 amino acids. Germline CDR1 reads SGHVS; CDR2 reads FQNEAQ. Trimming removed 4 bases at V and 3 bases at J, with 14 bases between. This chain's CDR3 is CASSSELSRTDTQYF. The CDR3 region has the DNA TGTGCCAGCAGCTCCGAACTATCCCGGACAGATACGCAGTATTTT. Full variable domain (outside the CDR3, taken from reference TRBV7-8 and TRBJ2-3): GAGVSQSPRYKVAKRGQDVALRCDPISGHVSLFWYQQALGQGPEFLTYFQNEAQLDKSGLPSDRFFAERPEGSVSTLKIQRTQQEDSAVYLCASSSELSRTDTQYFGPGTRLTVL.

The chain carries TRBV9 and TRBJ1-1, with D uncertain. The CDR3 consists of 14 residues. The germline CDR1 and CDR2 sequences are SGDLS and YYNGEE. The V end was cut by 1 base, the J end by 3 bases, with 10 bases between. The CDR3 nucleotides read TGTGCCAGCAGCGTAAATTGGGCAGACACTGAAGCTTTCTTT. It yields the protein CASSVNWADTEAFF.

The chain carries TRBV30 and TRBJ1-1; TRBD1 matches 10 bases. Looked up from germline, CDR1 is GTSNPN and CDR2 is SVGIG (reference sequence). The CDR3 loop spans 16 amino acids. V lost 4 bases to trimming and J lost 0 bases; unmatched junction nucleotides: 8. CDR3 in DNA: TGTGCCTGGAACCGACAGGGGGCTTTTATGAACACTGAAGCTTTCTTT. Amino acids: CAWNRQGAFMNTEAFF.

This clone has just a few counts. V and J are TRBV7-9 and TRBJ1-2; D is perhaps TRBD1 (6 bases). The length of the CDR3 is 15 residues. Deletions cut 0 bases from V and 5 bases from J, with 13 bases between. Germline V CDR1 and CDR2: SEHNR, FQNEAQ (reference sequence). CDR3 in amino acids: CASSLATSGVYGYTF. CDR3 in DNA: TGTGCCAGCAGCTTAGCGACGTCAGGGGTGTATGGCTACACCTTC.

V gene TRBV4-2 combines with J gene TRBJ2-2, with D uncertain. The V end was cut by 1 base, the J end by 4 bases, with 16 bases between. The CDR3 loop spans 17 amino acids. Germline V gene sequence: CDR1 LGHNA, CDR2 YNFKEQ. CDR3 bases: TGTGCCAGCAGCCAAGGCCCCCATGGCTCGGGCACCGGGGAGCTGTTTTTT. Translated, it gives CASSQGPHGSGTGELFF.

The table lists this clone with a few counts. The V gene is TRBV6-5, the J gene TRBJ1-3; tentatively, D is TRBD1 (5 bases). Germline CDR1 reads MNHEY; CDR2 reads SVGAGI. This CDR3 spans 13 amino acids. V was clipped by 6 bases and J by 4 bases, with 10 bases between them. Written as DNA, the CDR3 is TGTGCCAGCAGACCGGGACTCGGAAACACCATATATTTT. This translates into CASRPGLGNTIYF.

This sequence joins TRBV12-3 or TRBV12-4 and TRBJ1-1; D gene ambiguous. Trimming stripped 6 bases from V and 1 base from J, with 9 bases between. CDR3 length equals 13 residues. CDR3 loop: CASSPRGNTEAFF. CDR3 sequence (DNA): TGTGCCAGCAGCCCCCGAGGGAACACTGAAGCTTTCTTT.

The chain couples TRBV6-5 to TRBJ1-2; tentatively, D is TRBD1 (6 bases). The CDR3 has 13 amino acids. The V end was cut by 6 bases, the J end by 4 bases, with 12 bases between. CDR1 MNHEY and CDR2 SVGAGI come from the germline V gene. This chain's CDR3 is CASRRTVGYGYTF. In nucleotides, the CDR3 is TGTGCCAGCAGGCGGACAGTGGGCTATGGCTACACCTTC.

V gene TRBV3-1 (or the pseudogene TRBV3-2) combines with J gene TRBJ1-2; 8 bases are shared with TRBD1. Germline V gene data show CDR1 as LGHDT and CDR2 as YNNKEL (reference sequence). V shed 6 bases, J shed 3 bases, and the junction held 12 bases outside the gene matches. The CDR3 length is 16 residues. The CDR3 is CASRQLGGTGDYGYTF. The CDR3 DNA reads TGTGCCAGCAGACAATTAGGAGGGACAGGAGACTATGGCTACACCTTC.

The chain is built from TRBV10-3 and TRBJ2-5, with TRBD2 identical over 9 bases. Losses at the gene ends were 4 bases for V and 4 bases for J; bases not matched to a gene: 13. CDR3 length equals 17 residues. Germline loops: CDR1 ENHRY, CDR2 SYGVKD. CDR3 sequence reads: CAISGGDSGGSSETQYF. CDR3 bases: TGTGCCATCAGTGGAGGGGATAGCGGGGGATCGTCAGAGACCCAGTACTTC.

The chain joins TRBV19 to TRBJ1-5, with 8 bases fitting TRBD1. Germline V gives CDR1 LNHDA, CDR2 SQIVND (reference sequence). Losses at the gene ends were 4 bases for V and 5 bases for J; bases not matched to a gene: 1. This CDR3 is built from 13 residues. DNA for the CDR3: TGTGCCAGTAGTACGACAGGGGATCAGCCCCAGCATTTT. Amino acids: CASSTTGDQPQHF.

V and J are TRBV10-3 and TRBJ1-1; tentative D call: TRBD1 (6 bases). This CDR3 spans 14 amino acids. Germline V CDR1 and CDR2: ENHRY, SYGVKD. The V end was cut by 5 bases, the J end by 6 bases, with 16 bases between. The chain's CDR3 is CAISKGTLSAEAFF. In nucleotides, the CDR3 is TGTGCCATCAGTAAGGGGACACTCAGCGCTGAAGCTTTCTTT.

The CDR3 DNA reads as TGCGCCAGCAGCCCAACGGGGGGGTCCTTGAACACTGAAGCTTTCTTT. Translated, it gives CASSPTGGSLNTEAFF. The chain uses TRBV4-3 and TRBJ1-1; D is possibly TRBD1 (5 bases). Germline loops: CDR1 LGHNA, CDR2 YSLEER. V dropped 4 bases and J dropped 0 bases, with 15 bases sitting between them. The CDR3 spans 16 residues.

This clone was observed a few times. This sequence joins TRBV19 and TRBJ1-2, with 7 nucleotides matching TRBD1. Germline CDR1 LNHDA, CDR2 SQIVND (reference sequence). V dropped 5 bases and J dropped 6; count of bases not matched to a gene: 6. The CDR3 spans 13 residues. Here the CDR3 DNA reads TGTGCCAGTAGTTACGACAGGGACCATGGCTACACCTTC. Encoded protein: CASSYDRDHGYTF.

This clone was observed a handful of times. Additional DNA sequences in this sample encode the identical CDR3. The gene calls are TRBV18 and TRBJ2-7; 8 nucleotides align to TRBD1. The V gene's germline CDR1 is KGHSH and CDR2 LQKENI. The CDR3 runs 13 residues. The junction had 6 bases not matched to a gene; V was cut back by 6 bases and J by 5 bases. The CDR3 loop reads CASSRQGNDEQYF. The DNA of the CDR3 is TGTGCCAGCTCCCGACAGGGGAACGACGAGCAGTACTTC.

Only one count was recorded for this clone. This chain uses TRBV19 with TRBJ1-1; D call uncertain. V lost 2 bases and J 11 bases, leaving 9 bases between the germline ends. CDR1 and CDR2 from the germline V gene are LNHDA and SQIVND (reference sequence). The CDR3 covers 11 residues. The CDR3 nucleotides are TGTGCCAGTAGTATAAGAATCCAGGCTTTCTTT. Encoded protein: CASSIRIQAFF.

The chain combines TRBV9 with TRBJ1-1, with D possibly TRBD1 on 5 matching bases. The germline V gene encodes CDR1 SGDLS and CDR2 YYNGEE. The V gene lost 4 bases and the J gene lost 12 bases, with 16 bases spanning the gap. The CDR3 covers 12 residues. Here the CDR3 reads CASSPGTFYPFF. The CDR3 bases are TGTGCCAGCAGCCCCGGGACTTTCTATCCTTTCTTT.

The rearrangement joins TRBV6-5 to TRBJ2-7; TRBD2 aligns across 8 bases. This CDR3 has 16 amino acids. Germline assignment: CDR1 MNHEY and CDR2 SVGAGI. The ends lost 2 bases at V and 3 bases at J; junction bases unmatched: 9. The CDR3 spells CASSYGGWGLGYEQYF. The DNA for the CDR3 is TGTGCCAGCAGTTACGGGGGCTGGGGACTAGGCTACGAGCAGTACTTC.

The J gene is TRBJ2-2, the V gene TRBV7-9; a weak D match, TRBD1 (5 bases). Looked up from germline, CDR1 is SEHNR and CDR2 is FQNEAQ (reference sequence). The CDR3 is 13 residues long. Trimming cost V 1 base and J 11 bases, with 11 bases left between them. The CDR3 DNA is TGTGCCAGCAGCTTAGGAACCCAGGGCGAGCTGTTTTTT. It encodes CASSLGTQGELFF.

The chain has TRBV13 and TRBJ2-1, with 11 bases that match TRBD2. This CDR3 is 16 amino acids long. Germline CDR1 is PRHDT and CDR2 is FYEKMQ (reference sequence). The V gene end was trimmed by 5 bases and the J gene end by 6 bases; junction bases not matched to a gene: 9. The CDR3 DNA follows: TGTGCCAGCAGCGAAGGCTGGCTAGCGGGGGGCAATGAGCAGTTCTTC. Its translation is CASSEGWLAGGNEQFF.

The CDR3 region is CASSYSTDIGQGYTF. The CDR3 DNA reads as TGCGCCAGCAGCTACTCCACGGACATCGGGCAGGGCTACACCTTC. The chain combines TRBV5-1 with TRBJ1-2; D perhaps matches TRBD1 (5 bases). The V end was cut by 3 bases, the J end by 8 bases, with 20 bases between. The CDR3 covers 15 residues. The germline gives CDR1 SGHRS, CDR2 YFSETQ. Full variable domain (outside the CDR3, taken from reference TRBV5-1 and TRBJ1-2): KAGVTQTPRYLIKTRGQQVTLSCSPISGHRSVSWYQQTPGQGLQFLFEYFSETQRNKGNFPGRFSGRQFSNSRSEMNVSTLELGDSALYLCASSYSTDIGQGYTFGSGTRLTVV.